This TCR beta chain was sequenced during a study of blood T cell repertoires in COVID-19. Study-level information: Collection of acute and convalescent COVID-19 samples took place in the United States, Italy and Spain.

The repertoire was sequenced with immunoSEQ multiplex PCR; TCRdb's copy has only in-frame clones and lacks some. The table shows hundreds of thousands of clones, with 87% occurring only once. Trimming removed 5 bases from V and 10 bases from J, with 17 bases in between. The V gene's germline CDR1 is MNHEY and CDR2 SMNVEV (reference sequence). The CDR3 covers 14 residues. The source is a man between 60 and 75 years old who had recovered from COVID-19. V usage is TRBV27 and J usage is TRBJ1-4; D perhaps matches TRBD1 (6 bases). Source material: peripheral blood. CDR3 amino acids: CASSQDRSSGKLFF. CDR3 DNA sequence: TGTGCCAGCAGTCAAGACAGGAGTTCAGGAAAACTGTTTTTT. The full variable domain, in which reference TRBV27 and TRBJ1-4 provide the parts outside the CDR3, is EAQVTQNPRYLITVTGKKLTVTCSQNMNHEYMSWYRQDPGLGLRQIYYSMNVEVTDKGDVPEGYKVSRKEKRNFPLILESPSPNQTSLYFCASSQDRSSGKLFFGSGTQLSVL.